Listed below are T cell receptor beta chains from one sample, sequenced in a study of blood T cell repertoires in COVID-19. Measured with immunoSEQ multiplex PCR; TCRdb has only the in-frame clones, and not every one. The sample consists of around 380,000 clones, around 87% of them appearing once. Sequenced material: PBMCs or T cells enriched from blood (not recorded which). These receptors were obtained from a man aged 25 to 40 who had recovered from COVID-19. Both conserved end residues are part of each CDR3. The D gene is left open where the match is weak. Expanded clones are given a class, and other clones once, few, many or no size at all.

cdr3_length: 14; d_call: TRBD1; v_call: TRBV19; j_call: TRBJ2-7; clone_size: -; cdr3_aa: CASSIRGPTYEQYF; cdr3_nt: TGTGCCAGTAGTATCAGGGGGCCTACCTACGAGCAGTACTTC
cdr3_length: 16; d_call: TRBD1; v_call: TRBV18; j_call: TRBJ1-5; clone_size: few; cdr3_aa: CASSPVRDRVNQPQHF; cdr3_nt: TGTGCCAGCTCACCAGTCCGGGACAGGGTAAATCAGCCCCAGCATTTT
cdr3_length: 16; d_call: TRBD2; v_call: TRBV5-1; j_call: TRBJ2-2; clone_size: -; cdr3_aa: CASSMGLAGETGELFF; cdr3_nt: TGCGCCAGCAGCATGGGACTAGCGGGGGAAACCGGGGAGCTGTTTTTT
cdr3_length: 16; d_call: -; v_call: TRBV4-1; j_call: TRBJ2-7; clone_size: -; cdr3_aa: CASSQEGGASFYEQYF; cdr3_nt: TGCGCCAGCAGCCAAGAAGGGGGGGCTAGTTTCTACGAGCAGTACTTC
cdr3_length: 15; d_call: TRBD1; v_call: TRBV3-1/TRBV3-2; j_call: TRBJ1-4; clone_size: -; cdr3_aa: CASSRGDSGNEKLFF; cdr3_nt: TGTGCCAGCAGCCGCGGGGACAGCGGTAATGAAAAACTGTTTTTT
cdr3_length: 14; d_call: -; v_call: TRBV5-1; j_call: TRBJ2-5; clone_size: -; cdr3_aa: CASSDPGGEETQYF; cdr3_nt: TGCGCCAGCAGTGACCCAGGAGGTGAGGAGACCCAGTACTTC
cdr3_length: 15; d_call: TRBD1; v_call: TRBV6-5; j_call: TRBJ1-5; clone_size: -; cdr3_aa: CASSRFTGGDQPQHF; cdr3_nt: TGTGCCAGCAGTAGATTTACAGGGGGCGATCAGCCCCAGCATTTT
cdr3_length: 14; d_call: -; v_call: TRBV4-1; j_call: TRBJ1-1; clone_size: -; cdr3_aa: CASSQVGGRTEAFF; cdr3_nt: TGCGCCAGCAGCCAAGTTGGAGGGCGCACTGAAGCTTTCTTT
cdr3_length: 14; d_call: -; v_call: TRBV10-2; j_call: TRBJ2-2; clone_size: few; cdr3_aa: CASSKREITGELFF; cdr3_nt: TGCGCCAGCAGTAAACGGGAGATCACCGGGGAGCTGTTTTTT
cdr3_length: 15; d_call: -; v_call: TRBV5-6; j_call: TRBJ1-4; clone_size: -; cdr3_aa: CASRTGPGANEKLFF; cdr3_nt: TGTGCCAGCAGGACGGGACCGGGAGCTAATGAAAAACTGTTTTTT
cdr3_length: 15; d_call: -; v_call: TRBV7-8; j_call: TRBJ1-1; clone_size: -; cdr3_aa: CASSLFGDGNTEAFF; cdr3_nt: TGTGCCAGCAGCTTATTCGGAGATGGGAACACTGAAGCTTTCTTT
cdr3_length: 15; d_call: TRBD1; v_call: TRBV28; j_call: TRBJ1-5; clone_size: -; cdr3_aa: CASTVLGQGLQPQHF; cdr3_nt: TGTGCCAGCACCGTCCTTGGACAGGGGCTTCAGCCCCAGCATTTT
cdr3_length: 16; d_call: -; v_call: TRBV4-2; j_call: TRBJ2-5; clone_size: -; cdr3_aa: CASSRSPGAQQETQYF; cdr3_nt: TGTGCCAGCAGCCGCTCGCCCGGAGCCCAACAAGAGACCCAGTACTTC
cdr3_length: 13; d_call: TRBD1; v_call: TRBV10-3; j_call: TRBJ1-2; clone_size: -; cdr3_aa: CAMGQGINYGYTF; cdr3_nt: TGTGCCATGGGACAGGGCATTAACTATGGCTACACCTTC
cdr3_length: 15; d_call: TRBD1; v_call: TRBV7-9; j_call: TRBJ1-5; clone_size: few; cdr3_aa: CASSYGQGETQPQHF; cdr3_nt: TGTGCCAGCAGCTACGGACAGGGCGAGACTCAGCCCCAGCATTTT
cdr3_length: 16; d_call: -; v_call: TRBV4-1; j_call: TRBJ1-2; clone_size: -; cdr3_aa: CASSPESGLSYYGYTF; cdr3_nt: TGCGCCAGCAGCCCAGAGTCCGGGTTGAGTTACTATGGCTACACCTTC
cdr3_length: 15; d_call: -; v_call: TRBV9; j_call: TRBJ1-2; clone_size: -; cdr3_aa: CASSVSGGKHWAYTF; cdr3_nt: TGTGCCAGCAGCGTATCCGGGGGTAAGCACTGGGCCTACACCTTC
cdr3_length: 13; d_call: -; v_call: TRBV2; j_call: TRBJ1-5; clone_size: -; cdr3_aa: CASRGTGAQPQHF; cdr3_nt: TGTGCCAGCAGGGGGACGGGAGCTCAGCCCCAGCATTTT
cdr3_length: 12; d_call: -; v_call: TRBV19; j_call: TRBJ1-6; clone_size: -; cdr3_aa: CASTLGSLPLHF; cdr3_nt: TGTGCCAGTACCCTCGGGTCTTTGCCCCTCCACTTT
cdr3_length: 19; d_call: -; v_call: TRBV24-1; j_call: TRBJ1-1; clone_size: few; cdr3_aa: CATSDLPPEGRAASTEAFF; cdr3_nt: TGTGCCACCAGTGATCTGCCTCCCGAAGGGAGGGCCGCGAGCACTGAAGCTTTCTTT
cdr3_length: 15; d_call: TRBD1; v_call: TRBV4-2; j_call: TRBJ1-1; clone_size: few; cdr3_aa: CASSQEGQGRTEAFF; cdr3_nt: TGTGCCAGCAGCCAGGAGGGACAGGGGAGGACTGAAGCTTTCTTT
cdr3_length: 14; d_call: -; v_call: TRBV7-9; j_call: TRBJ1-4; clone_size: -; cdr3_aa: CASSLGSVNEKLFF; cdr3_nt: TGTGCCAGCAGCTTAGGCTCAGTTAATGAAAAACTGTTTTTT
cdr3_length: 16; d_call: TRBD1; v_call: TRBV7-9; j_call: TRBJ1-4; clone_size: once; cdr3_aa: CASRYRGTATNEKLFF; cdr3_nt: TGTGCCAGCAGATACAGGGGAACTGCAACTAATGAAAAACTGTTTTTT
cdr3_length: 14; d_call: -; v_call: TRBV9; j_call: TRBJ1-5; clone_size: -; cdr3_aa: CASSAAAGNQPQHF; cdr3_nt: TGTGCCAGCAGCGCGGCGGCAGGCAATCAGCCCCAGCATTTT
cdr3_length: 13; d_call: TRBD1; v_call: TRBV6-5; j_call: TRBJ1-6; clone_size: once; cdr3_aa: CASRGGPGSPLHF; cdr3_nt: TGTGCCAGCAGAGGGGGCCCTGGTTCACCCCTCCACTTT
cdr3_length: 16; d_call: TRBD1; v_call: TRBV11-2; j_call: TRBJ2-5; clone_size: -; cdr3_aa: CASSPGTGGGQETQYF; cdr3_nt: TGTGCCAGCAGCCCCGGGACAGGGGGAGGCCAAGAGACCCAGTACTTC
cdr3_length: 11; d_call: TRBD1; v_call: TRBV6-2/TRBV6-3; j_call: TRBJ1-1; clone_size: -; cdr3_aa: CASSQGAGAFF; cdr3_nt: TGTGCCAGCAGCCAGGGGGCTGGGGCTTTCTTT
cdr3_length: 20; d_call: -; v_call: TRBV19; j_call: TRBJ2-6; clone_size: few; cdr3_aa: CASSIDGAASFFSGANVLTF; cdr3_nt: TGTGCCAGTAGTATAGATGGGGCAGCCAGTTTCTTCTCTGGGGCCAACGTCCTGACTTTC
cdr3_length: 16; d_call: -; v_call: TRBV4-1; j_call: TRBJ2-6; clone_size: -; cdr3_aa: CASSQEEYSGANVLTF; cdr3_nt: TGCGCCAGCAGCCAAGAGGAGTACTCTGGGGCCAACGTCCTGACTTTC
cdr3_length: 17; d_call: TRBD2; v_call: TRBV3-1/TRBV3-2; j_call: TRBJ2-3; clone_size: -; cdr3_aa: CASSQVGSGVASDTQYF; cdr3_nt: TGTGCCAGCAGCCAAGTAGGCAGCGGGGTCGCTTCGGATACGCAGTATTTT
cdr3_length: 16; d_call: -; v_call: TRBV12-5; j_call: TRBJ2-5; clone_size: -; cdr3_aa: CASGLPRPRESGTQYF; cdr3_nt: TGTGCTAGTGGTCTACCCCGGCCCCGGGAGTCGGGGACCCAGTACTTC
cdr3_length: 15; d_call: TRBD1; v_call: TRBV25-1; j_call: TRBJ1-6; clone_size: -; cdr3_aa: CASRGTGTGNSPLHF; cdr3_nt: TGTGCCAGCAGGGGAACTGGGACAGGGAATTCACCCCTCCACTTT
cdr3_length: 12; d_call: TRBD1; v_call: TRBV4-1; j_call: TRBJ1-4; clone_size: once; cdr3_aa: CASSDRGEKLFF; cdr3_nt: TGCGCCAGCAGCGACAGGGGGGAAAAACTGTTTTTT
cdr3_length: 14; d_call: TRBD1; v_call: TRBV10-2; j_call: TRBJ2-5; clone_size: -; cdr3_aa: CASSEGQGQETQYF; cdr3_nt: TGCGCCAGCAGTGAGGGACAGGGGCAAGAGACCCAGTACTTC
cdr3_length: 16; d_call: TRBD1; v_call: TRBV2; j_call: TRBJ2-7; clone_size: -; cdr3_aa: CASSEARTGLSYEQYF; cdr3_nt: TGTGCCAGCAGTGAAGCCCGGACAGGGCTCTCCTACGAGCAGTACTTC
cdr3_length: 14; d_call: TRBD1; v_call: TRBV29-1; j_call: TRBJ1-1; clone_size: once; cdr3_aa: CSGADRGRFTEAFF; cdr3_nt: TGCAGCGGGGCGGACAGGGGGCGTTTCACTGAAGCTTTCTTT
cdr3_length: 15; d_call: -; v_call: TRBV7-9; j_call: TRBJ1-2; clone_size: -; cdr3_aa: CASSLGDTVNYGYTF; cdr3_nt: TGTGCCAGCAGCTTGGGCGACACGGTAAACTATGGCTACACCTTC
cdr3_length: 14; d_call: -; v_call: TRBV7-9; j_call: TRBJ2-5; clone_size: few; cdr3_aa: CASSLGLGRETQYF; cdr3_nt: TGTGCCAGCAGCTTAGGGCTAGGCCGAGAGACCCAGTACTTC
cdr3_length: 14; d_call: TRBD1; v_call: TRBV19; j_call: TRBJ1-4; clone_size: few; cdr3_aa: CASSPQGAGEKLFF; cdr3_nt: TGTGCCAGTAGTCCCCAGGGGGCCGGTGAAAAACTGTTTTTT
cdr3_length: 15; d_call: -; v_call: TRBV5-1; j_call: TRBJ1-6; clone_size: once; cdr3_aa: CASSYSGDNNSPLHF; cdr3_nt: TGCGCCAGCAGCTATTCCGGTGACAATAATTCACCCCTCCACTTT
cdr3_length: 14; d_call: -; v_call: TRBV7-8; j_call: TRBJ1-2; clone_size: -; cdr3_aa: CASSLAGTYYGYTF; cdr3_nt: TGTGCCAGCAGCTTAGCCGGGACATACTATGGCTACACCTTC
cdr3_length: 14; d_call: TRBD2; v_call: TRBV7-9; j_call: TRBJ2-7; clone_size: -; cdr3_aa: CASSFGVAGGTQYF; cdr3_nt: TGTGCCAGCAGCTTTGGGGTAGCGGGGGGAACGCAGTACTTC
cdr3_length: 15; d_call: -; v_call: TRBV7-2; j_call: TRBJ1-1; clone_size: -; cdr3_aa: CASSLATRANTEAFF; cdr3_nt: TGTGCCAGCAGCTTAGCAACCAGGGCAAACACTGAAGCTTTCTTT
cdr3_length: 14; d_call: -; v_call: TRBV2; j_call: TRBJ2-7; clone_size: -; cdr3_aa: CASSQGTGSYEQYF; cdr3_nt: TGTGCCAGCAGTCAGGGTACAGGTTCCTACGAGCAGTACTTC
cdr3_length: 17; d_call: -; v_call: TRBV7-9; j_call: TRBJ1-6; clone_size: once; cdr3_aa: CASSLGAGSSYNSPLHF; cdr3_nt: TGTGCCAGCAGCTTAGGGGCAGGCAGCTCCTATAATTCACCCCTCCACTTT
cdr3_length: 12; d_call: -; v_call: TRBV10-3; j_call: TRBJ2-5; clone_size: -; cdr3_aa: CAISGAGETQYF; cdr3_nt: TGTGCCATCAGCGGAGCTGGAGAGACCCAGTACTTC
cdr3_length: 14; d_call: TRBD2; v_call: TRBV10-3; j_call: TRBJ2-3; clone_size: -; cdr3_aa: CAISDAGGADTQYF; cdr3_nt: TGTGCCATCAGTGATGCGGGGGGGGCAGATACGCAGTATTTT
cdr3_length: 16; d_call: -; v_call: TRBV27; j_call: TRBJ1-2; clone_size: -; cdr3_aa: CASSLSPPPTGYGYTF; cdr3_nt: TGTGCCAGCAGTTTATCGCCCCCTCCGACAGGCTATGGCTACACCTTC
cdr3_length: 17; d_call: TRBD1; v_call: TRBV25-1; j_call: TRBJ1-3; clone_size: once; cdr3_aa: CASSPSDRANRGNTIYF; cdr3_nt: TGTGCCAGCAGTCCATCGGACAGGGCTAATCGTGGAAACACCATATATTTT
cdr3_length: 14; d_call: -; v_call: TRBV5-4; j_call: TRBJ2-1; clone_size: -; cdr3_aa: CASSLRNGLDEQFF; cdr3_nt: TGTGCCAGCAGCTTGCGTAACGGGTTAGATGAGCAGTTCTTC
cdr3_length: 14; d_call: -; v_call: TRBV30; j_call: TRBJ1-6; clone_size: -; cdr3_aa: CAWSVGRANSPLHF; cdr3_nt: TGTGCCTGGAGTGTCGGCAGGGCGAATTCACCCCTCCACTTT